This T cell receptor beta chain was identified in a study of cytomegalovirus exposure and HLA in healthy donors. Details on this clone: Its antigen is unknown.

Germline V gene sequence: CDR1 SGHRS, CDR2 YFSETQ. V lost 0 bases and J lost 6, with 5 bases in between. The CDR3 runs to 12 residues. Study-wide points: In a later analysis, across HLA loci, associated TCR counts were highest for DRB1, lowest for HLA-C. According to a later analysis, most TCR beta chains associated with CMV appeared HLA-restricted. Analysis performed later showed TCR beta chains linked to HLA being more clonally expanded than equally common others.

The PCR was carried out with 60 Vbeta primers and 13 Jbeta primers. Clones were sequenced by immunoSEQ multiplex PCR, and TCRdb holds only the in-frame ones, with some missing. This table has some 140,000 clones, approximately 71% appearing once. The V gene is TRBV5-1, the J gene TRBJ2-3, with a possible D match to TRBD2 (5 bases). The sequenced sample consisted of PBMCs. The receptor comes from a woman aged 55-69 years in good health and CMV-seronegative. CDR3 amino acids: CASSLGGDTQYF. The CDR3 nucleotides read TGCGCCAGCAGCTTGGGCGGGGATACGCAGTATTTT.